The TCR beta chain described here comes from a study of blood T cell repertoires in COVID-19. Background on the study: Collection of acute and convalescent COVID-19 samples took place in the United States, Italy and Spain. The cDNA or gDNA used as material had been derived from T cells, B-cell-depleted T cells, or PBMCs.

This CDR3 region has 13 residues. V shed 8 bases and J shed 0 bases, with 8 bases lying between them. From germline, CDR1 is LNHNV and CDR2 YYDKDF (reference sequence). Original analysis: It was from reference gene primer amplification that nucleated cell counts were estimated. The data were produced by immunoSEQ multiplex PCR, yet TCRdb's version contains in-frame clones alone and is incomplete. The V and J calls and clone size come from that table; D and trimming were worked out from the DNA. The repertoire has some 120,000 clones, about 86% of them found once; the top ten carry 3.5% to 4.5%. Sequencing input: peripheral blood. The chain links TRBV15 to TRBJ1-5, with TRBD1 as a possible D gene (5 bases). The receptor's source is a woman aged 50 to 60 with acute or convalescent COVID-19. The CDR3 loop reads CATSDSSNQPQHF. Here the CDR3 DNA reads TGTGCCACCTCCGACAGTAGCAATCAGCCCCAGCATTTT.